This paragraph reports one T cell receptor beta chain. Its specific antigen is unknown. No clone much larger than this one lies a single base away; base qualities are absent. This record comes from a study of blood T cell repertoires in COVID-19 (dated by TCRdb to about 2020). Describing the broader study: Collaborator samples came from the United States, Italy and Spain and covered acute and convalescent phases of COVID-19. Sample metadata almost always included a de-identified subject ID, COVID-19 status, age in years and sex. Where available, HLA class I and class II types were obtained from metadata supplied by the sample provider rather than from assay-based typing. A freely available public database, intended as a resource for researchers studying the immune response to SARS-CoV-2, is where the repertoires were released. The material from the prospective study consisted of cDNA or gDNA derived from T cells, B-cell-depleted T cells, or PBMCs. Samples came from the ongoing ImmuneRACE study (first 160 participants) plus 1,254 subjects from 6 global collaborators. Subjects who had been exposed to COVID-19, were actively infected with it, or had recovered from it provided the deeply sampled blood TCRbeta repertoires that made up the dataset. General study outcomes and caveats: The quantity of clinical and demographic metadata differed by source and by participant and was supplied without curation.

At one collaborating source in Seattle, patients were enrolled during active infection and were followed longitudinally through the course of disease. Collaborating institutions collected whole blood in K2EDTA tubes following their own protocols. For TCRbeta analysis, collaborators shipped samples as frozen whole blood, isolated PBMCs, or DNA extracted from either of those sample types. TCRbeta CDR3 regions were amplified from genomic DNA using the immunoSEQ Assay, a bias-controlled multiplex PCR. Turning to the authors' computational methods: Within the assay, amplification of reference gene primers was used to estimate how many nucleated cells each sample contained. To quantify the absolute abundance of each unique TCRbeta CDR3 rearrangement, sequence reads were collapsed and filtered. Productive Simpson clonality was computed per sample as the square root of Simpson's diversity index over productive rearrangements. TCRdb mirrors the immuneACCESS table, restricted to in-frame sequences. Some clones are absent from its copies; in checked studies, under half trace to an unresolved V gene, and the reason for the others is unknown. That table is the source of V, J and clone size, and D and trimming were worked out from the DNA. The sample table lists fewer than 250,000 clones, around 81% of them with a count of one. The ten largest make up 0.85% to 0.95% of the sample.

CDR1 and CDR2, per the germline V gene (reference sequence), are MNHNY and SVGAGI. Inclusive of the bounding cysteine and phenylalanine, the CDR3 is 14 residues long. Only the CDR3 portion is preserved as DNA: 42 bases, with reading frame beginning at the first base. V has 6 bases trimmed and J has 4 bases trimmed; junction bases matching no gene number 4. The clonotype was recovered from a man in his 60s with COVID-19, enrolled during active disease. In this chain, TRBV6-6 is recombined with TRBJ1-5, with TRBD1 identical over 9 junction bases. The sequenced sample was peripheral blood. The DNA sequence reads TGTGCCAGCAGACGGGGACAGGGAAATCAGCCCCAGCATTTT. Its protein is CASRRGQGNQPQHF.